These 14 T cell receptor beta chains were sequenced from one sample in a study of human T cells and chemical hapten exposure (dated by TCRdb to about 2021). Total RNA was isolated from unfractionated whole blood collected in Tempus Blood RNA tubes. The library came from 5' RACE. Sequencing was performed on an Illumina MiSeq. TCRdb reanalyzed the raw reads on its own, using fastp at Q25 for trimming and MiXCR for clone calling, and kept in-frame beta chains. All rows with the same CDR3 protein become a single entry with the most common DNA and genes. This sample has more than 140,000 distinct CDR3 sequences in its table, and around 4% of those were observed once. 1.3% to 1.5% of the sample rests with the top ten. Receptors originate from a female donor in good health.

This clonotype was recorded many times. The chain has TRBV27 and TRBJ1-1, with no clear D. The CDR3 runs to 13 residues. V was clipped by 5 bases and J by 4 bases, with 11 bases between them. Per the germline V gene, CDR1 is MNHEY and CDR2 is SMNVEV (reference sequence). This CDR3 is CASSIVESTEAFF. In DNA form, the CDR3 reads TGTGCCAGCAGTATCGTTGAAAGCACTGAAGCTTTCTTT.

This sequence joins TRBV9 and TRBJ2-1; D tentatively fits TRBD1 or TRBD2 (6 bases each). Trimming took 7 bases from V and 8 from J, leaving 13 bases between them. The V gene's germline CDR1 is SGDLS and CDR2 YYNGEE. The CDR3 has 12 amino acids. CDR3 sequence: CASGQSGDEQFF. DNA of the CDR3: TGTGCCAGCGGACAGTCGGGGGATGAGCAGTTCTTC.

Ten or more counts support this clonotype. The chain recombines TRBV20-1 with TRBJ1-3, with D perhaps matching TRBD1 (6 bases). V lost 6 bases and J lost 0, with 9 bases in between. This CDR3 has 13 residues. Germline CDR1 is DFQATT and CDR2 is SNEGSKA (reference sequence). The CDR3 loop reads CSARQVSGNTIYF. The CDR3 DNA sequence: TGCAGTGCGCGACAGGTCTCTGGAAACACCATATATTTT.

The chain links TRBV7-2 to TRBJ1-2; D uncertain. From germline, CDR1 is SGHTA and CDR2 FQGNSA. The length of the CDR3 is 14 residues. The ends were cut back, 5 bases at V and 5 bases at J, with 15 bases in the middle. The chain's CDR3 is CASSPRQAVYGYTF. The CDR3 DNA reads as TGTGCCAGCAGCCCACGCCAAGCCGTTTATGGCTACACCTTC.

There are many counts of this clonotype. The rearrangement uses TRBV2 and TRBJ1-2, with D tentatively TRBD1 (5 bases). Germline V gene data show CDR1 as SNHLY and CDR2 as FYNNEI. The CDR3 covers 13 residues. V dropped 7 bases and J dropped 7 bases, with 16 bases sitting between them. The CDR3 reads CASISQGFIGYTF. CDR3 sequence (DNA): TGTGCCAGCATATCGCAGGGCTTTATTGGCTACACCTTC.

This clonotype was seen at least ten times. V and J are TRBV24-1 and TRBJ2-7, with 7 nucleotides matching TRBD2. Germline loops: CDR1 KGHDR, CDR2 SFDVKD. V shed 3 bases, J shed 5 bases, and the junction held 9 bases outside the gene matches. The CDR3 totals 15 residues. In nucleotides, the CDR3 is TGTGCCACCAGTGATCACCGGCGGGGGACGGACGAGCAGTACTTC. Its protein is CATSDHRRGTDEQYF.

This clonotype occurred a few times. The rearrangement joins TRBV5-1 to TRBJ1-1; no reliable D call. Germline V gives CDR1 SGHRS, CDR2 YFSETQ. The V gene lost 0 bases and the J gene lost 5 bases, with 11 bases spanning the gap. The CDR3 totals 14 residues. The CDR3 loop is CASSLAGVGTEAFF. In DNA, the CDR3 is TGCGCCAGCAGCTTGGCCGGGGTAGGGACTGAAGCTTTCTTT.

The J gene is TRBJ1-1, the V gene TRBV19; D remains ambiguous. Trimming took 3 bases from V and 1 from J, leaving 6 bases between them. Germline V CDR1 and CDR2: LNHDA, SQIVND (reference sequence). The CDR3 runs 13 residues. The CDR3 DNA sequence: TGTGCCAGTAGTATTCAGAGGAACACTGAAGCTTTCTTT. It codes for CASSIQRNTEAFF.

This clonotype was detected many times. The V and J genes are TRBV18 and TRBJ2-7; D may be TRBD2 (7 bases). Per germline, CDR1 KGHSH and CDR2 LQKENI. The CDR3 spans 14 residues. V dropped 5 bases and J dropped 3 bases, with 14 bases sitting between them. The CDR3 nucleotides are TGTGCCAGCTCAGAGGGCGGGGGCTTCTACGAGCAGTACTTC. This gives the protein CASSEGGGFYEQYF.

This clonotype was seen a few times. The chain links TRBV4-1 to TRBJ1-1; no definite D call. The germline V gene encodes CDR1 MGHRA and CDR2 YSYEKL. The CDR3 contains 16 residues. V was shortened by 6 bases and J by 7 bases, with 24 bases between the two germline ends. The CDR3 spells CASSQIYVSDGDEAFF. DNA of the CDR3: TGCGCCAGCAGTCAAATTTATGTCAGCGATGGAGATGAAGCTTTCTTT.

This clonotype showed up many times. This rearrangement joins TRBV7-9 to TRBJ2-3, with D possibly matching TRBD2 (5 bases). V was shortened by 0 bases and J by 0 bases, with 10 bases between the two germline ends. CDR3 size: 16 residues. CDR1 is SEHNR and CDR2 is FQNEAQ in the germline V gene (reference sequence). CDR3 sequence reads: CASSLALAMSTDTQYF. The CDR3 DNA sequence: TGTGCCAGCAGCTTAGCCCTAGCTATGAGCACAGATACGCAGTATTTT.

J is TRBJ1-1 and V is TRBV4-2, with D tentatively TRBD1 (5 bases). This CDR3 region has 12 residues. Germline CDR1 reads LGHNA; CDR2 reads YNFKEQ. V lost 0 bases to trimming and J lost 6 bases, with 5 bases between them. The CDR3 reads CASSQEGAEAFF. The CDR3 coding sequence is TGTGCCAGCAGCCAAGAGGGGGCTGAAGCTTTCTTT.

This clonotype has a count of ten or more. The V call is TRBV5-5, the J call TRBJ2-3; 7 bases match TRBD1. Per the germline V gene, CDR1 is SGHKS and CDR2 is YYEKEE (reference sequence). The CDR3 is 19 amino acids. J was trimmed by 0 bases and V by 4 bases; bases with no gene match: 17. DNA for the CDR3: TGTGCCAGCAGCCTGGGTACAGGGGTGTCCCCACTTAGCACAGATACGCAGTATTTT. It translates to CASSLGTGVSPLSTDTQYF.

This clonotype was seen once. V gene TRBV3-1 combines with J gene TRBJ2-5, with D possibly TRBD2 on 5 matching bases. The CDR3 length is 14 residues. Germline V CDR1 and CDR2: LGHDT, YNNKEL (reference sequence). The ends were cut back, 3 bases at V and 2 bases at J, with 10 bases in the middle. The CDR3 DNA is TGTGCCAGCAGCCAGAGGCGGAGGCAAGAGACCCAGTACTTC. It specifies CASSQRRRQETQYF.